One sample yielded the 2 T cell receptor beta chains listed below, sequenced in a study of T cell clonality in common variable immunodeficiency. Sequencing used immunoSEQ multiplex PCR; TCRdb keeps in-frame clones, though not all of them. The record shows about 45,000 clones for this sample, with no singletons present. The sequencing sample was made of peripheral blood mononuclear cells. Receptors were obtained from a person between 18 and 75 years old in good health.

In its sample, this clone was seen many times. Read sequence stops 3 residues before the CDR3 end, and the germline J gene provides the missing end. The chain has TRBV5-1 and TRBJ1-6; 7 nucleotides agree with TRBD1. Trimming removed 4 bases from V and 7 bases from J; junction bases left unmatched: 8. Germline V lookup: CDR1 SGHRS, CDR2 YFSETQ. CDR3 length: 15 residues. The part of the CDR3 DNA that was read is TGCGCCAGCAGCCTCGGACCCAGGGGGAATTCACCC. It codes for CASSLGPRGNSP. The whole CDR3 is CASSLGPRGNSPLHF.

This clone was seen repeatedly, ten times or more. The read terminates 3 residues ahead of where the CDR3 ends, so the germline J gene completes it. V is TRBV20-1 and J is TRBJ2-5; 10 nucleotides align to TRBD2. This CDR3 spans 12 amino acids. After removal of 5 bases from V and 4 bases from J, the junction contained 1 base not matched to a gene. Germline CDR1 reads DFQATT; CDR2 reads SNEGSKA (reference sequence). CDR3 in amino acids: CSAWTSGETQYF. The part of the CDR3 DNA that was read is TGCAGTGCTTGGACTAGCGGAGAGACC.